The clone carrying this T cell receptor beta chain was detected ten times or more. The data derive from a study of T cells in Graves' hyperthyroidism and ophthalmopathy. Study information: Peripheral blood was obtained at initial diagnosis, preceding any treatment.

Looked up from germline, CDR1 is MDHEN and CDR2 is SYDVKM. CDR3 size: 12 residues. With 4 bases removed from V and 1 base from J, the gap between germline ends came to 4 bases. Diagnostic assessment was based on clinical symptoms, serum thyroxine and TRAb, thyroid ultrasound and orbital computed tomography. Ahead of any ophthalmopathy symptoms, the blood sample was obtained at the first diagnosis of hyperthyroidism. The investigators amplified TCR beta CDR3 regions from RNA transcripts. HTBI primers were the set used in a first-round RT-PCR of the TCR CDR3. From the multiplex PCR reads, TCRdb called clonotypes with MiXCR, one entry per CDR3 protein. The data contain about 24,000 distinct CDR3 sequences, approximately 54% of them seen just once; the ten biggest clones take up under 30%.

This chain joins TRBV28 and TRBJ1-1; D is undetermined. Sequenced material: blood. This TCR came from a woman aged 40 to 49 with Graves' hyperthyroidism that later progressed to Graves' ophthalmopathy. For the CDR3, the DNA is TGTGCCAGCAGTTCTGAGAACACTGAAGCTTTCTTT. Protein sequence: CASSSENTEAFF.